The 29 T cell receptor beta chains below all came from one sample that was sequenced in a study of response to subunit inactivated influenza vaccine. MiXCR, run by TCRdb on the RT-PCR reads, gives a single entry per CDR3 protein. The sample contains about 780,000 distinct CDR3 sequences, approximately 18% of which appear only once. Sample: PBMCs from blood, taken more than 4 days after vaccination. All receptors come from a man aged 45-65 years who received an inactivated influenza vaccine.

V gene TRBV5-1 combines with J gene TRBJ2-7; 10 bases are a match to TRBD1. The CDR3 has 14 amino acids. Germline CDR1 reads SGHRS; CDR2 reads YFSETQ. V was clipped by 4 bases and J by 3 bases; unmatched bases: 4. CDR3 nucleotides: TGCGCCAGCAGCCGGGACAGGGGAGACTACGAGCAGTACTTC. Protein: CASSRDRGDYEQYF.

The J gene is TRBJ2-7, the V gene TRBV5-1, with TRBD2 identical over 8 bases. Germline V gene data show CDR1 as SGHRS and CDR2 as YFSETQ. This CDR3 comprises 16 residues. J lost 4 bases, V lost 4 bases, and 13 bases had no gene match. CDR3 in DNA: TGCGCCAGCAGCCCCGAACCCCGGGAGGGAGGTTACGAGCAGTACTTC. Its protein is CASSPEPREGGYEQYF.

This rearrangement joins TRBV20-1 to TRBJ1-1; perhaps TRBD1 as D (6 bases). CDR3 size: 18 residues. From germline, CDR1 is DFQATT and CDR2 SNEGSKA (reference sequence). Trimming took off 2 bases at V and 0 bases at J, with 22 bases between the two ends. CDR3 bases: TGCAGTGCTAGACGCAGGGGAAGGAGACAGTGGCTGAACACTGAAGCTTTCTTT. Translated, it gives CSARRRGRRQWLNTEAFF.

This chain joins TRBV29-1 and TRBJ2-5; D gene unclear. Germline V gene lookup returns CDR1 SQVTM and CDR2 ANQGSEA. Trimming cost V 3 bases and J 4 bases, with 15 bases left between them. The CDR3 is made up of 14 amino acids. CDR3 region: CSVDKGFDAETQYF. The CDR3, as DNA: TGCAGCGTTGATAAGGGCTTCGACGCAGAGACCCAGTACTTC. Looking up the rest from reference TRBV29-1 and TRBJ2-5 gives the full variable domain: SAVISQKPSRDICQRGTSLTIQCQVDSQVTMMFWYRQQPGQSLTLIATANQGSEATYESGFVIDKFPISRPNLTFSTLTVSNMSPEDSSIYLCSVDKGFDAETQYFGPGTRLLVL.

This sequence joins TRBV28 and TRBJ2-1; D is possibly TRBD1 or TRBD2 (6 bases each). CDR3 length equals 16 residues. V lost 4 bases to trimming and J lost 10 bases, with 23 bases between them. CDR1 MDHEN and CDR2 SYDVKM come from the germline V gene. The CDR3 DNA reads TGTGCCAGCAGTTCCCCAGGTGTAAGCTGGAGGGGGGAGCAGTTCTTC. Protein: CASSSPGVSWRGEQFF.

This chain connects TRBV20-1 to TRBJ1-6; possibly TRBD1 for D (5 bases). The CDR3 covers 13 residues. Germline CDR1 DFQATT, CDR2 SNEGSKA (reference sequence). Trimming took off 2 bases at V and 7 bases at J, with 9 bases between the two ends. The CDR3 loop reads CSARLGGNSPLHF. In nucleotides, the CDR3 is TGCAGTGCTAGACTGGGGGGAAATTCACCCCTCCACTTT.

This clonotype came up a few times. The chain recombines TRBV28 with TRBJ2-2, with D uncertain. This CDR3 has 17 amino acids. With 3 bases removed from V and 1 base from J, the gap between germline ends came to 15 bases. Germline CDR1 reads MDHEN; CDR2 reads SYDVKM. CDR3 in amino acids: CASSFSMRDENTGELFF. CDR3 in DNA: TGTGCCAGCAGTTTTTCCATGAGAGATGAGAACACCGGGGAGCTGTTTTTT. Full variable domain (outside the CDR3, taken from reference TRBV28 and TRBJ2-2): DVKVTQSSRYLVKRTGEKVFLECVQDMDHENMFWYRQDPGLGLRLIYFSYDVKMKEKGDIPEGYSVSREKKERFSLILESASTNQTSMYLCASSFSMRDENTGELFFGEGSRLTVL.

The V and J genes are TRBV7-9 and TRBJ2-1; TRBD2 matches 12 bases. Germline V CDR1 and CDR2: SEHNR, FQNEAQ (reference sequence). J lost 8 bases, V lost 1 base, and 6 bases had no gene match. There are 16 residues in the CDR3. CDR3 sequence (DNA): TGTGCCAGCAGCTTAGTTTCACTAGCGGGAGGATATGAGCAGTTCTTC. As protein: CASSLVSLAGGYEQFF. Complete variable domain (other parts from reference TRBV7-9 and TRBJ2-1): DTGVSQNPRHKITKRGQNVTFRCDPISEHNRLYWYRQTLGQGPEFLTYFQNEAQLEKSRLLSDRFSAERPKGSFSTLEIQRTEQGDSAMYLCASSLVSLAGGYEQFFGPGTRLTVL.

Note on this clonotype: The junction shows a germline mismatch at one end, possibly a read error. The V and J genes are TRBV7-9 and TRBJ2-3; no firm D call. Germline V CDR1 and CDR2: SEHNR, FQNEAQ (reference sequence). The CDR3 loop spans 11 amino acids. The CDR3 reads CASSLDFDSRF. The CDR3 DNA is TGTGCCAGCAGCTTAGACTTCGACTCCCGCTTT. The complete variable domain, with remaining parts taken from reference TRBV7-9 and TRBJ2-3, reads DTGVSQNPRHKITKRGQNVTFRCDPISEHNRLYWYRQTLGQGPEFLTYFQNEAQLEKSRLLSDRFSAERPKGSFSTLEIQRTEQGDSAMYLCASSLDFDSRFGPGTRLTVL.

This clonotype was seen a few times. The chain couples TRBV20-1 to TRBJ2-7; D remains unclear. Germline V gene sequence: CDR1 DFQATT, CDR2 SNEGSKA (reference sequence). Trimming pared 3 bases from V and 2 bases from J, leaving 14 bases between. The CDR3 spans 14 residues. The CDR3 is CSARALDRAYEQYF. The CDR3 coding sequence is TGCAGTGCTAGGGCCCTGGACCGCGCCTACGAGCAGTACTTC.

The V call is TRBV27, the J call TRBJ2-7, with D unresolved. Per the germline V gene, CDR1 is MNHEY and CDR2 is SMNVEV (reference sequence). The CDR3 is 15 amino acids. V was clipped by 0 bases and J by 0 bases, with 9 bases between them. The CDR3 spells CASSLSPTGSYEQYF. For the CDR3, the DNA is TGTGCCAGCAGTTTATCTCCAACCGGCTCCTACGAGCAGTACTTC.

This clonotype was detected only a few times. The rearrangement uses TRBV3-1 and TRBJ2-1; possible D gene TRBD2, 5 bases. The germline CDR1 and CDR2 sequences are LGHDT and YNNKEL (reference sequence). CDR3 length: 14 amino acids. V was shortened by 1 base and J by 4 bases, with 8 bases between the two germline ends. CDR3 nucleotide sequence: TGTGCCAGCAGCCAAGGGGAGAGATACAATGAGCAGTTCTTC. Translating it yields CASSQGERYNEQFF.

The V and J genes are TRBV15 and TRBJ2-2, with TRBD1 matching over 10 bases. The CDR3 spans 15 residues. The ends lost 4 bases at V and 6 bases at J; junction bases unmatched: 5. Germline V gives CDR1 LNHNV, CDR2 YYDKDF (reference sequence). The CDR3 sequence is CATSTGTGVSGELFF. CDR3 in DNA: TGTGCCACCAGCACCGGGACAGGGGTATCCGGGGAGCTGTTTTTT.

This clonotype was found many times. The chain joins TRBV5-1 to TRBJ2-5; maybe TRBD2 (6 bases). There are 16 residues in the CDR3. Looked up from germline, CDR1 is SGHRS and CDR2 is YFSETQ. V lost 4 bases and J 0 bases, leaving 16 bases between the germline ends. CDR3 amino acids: CASSPGGRWDQETQYF. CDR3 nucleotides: TGCGCCAGCAGCCCCGGAGGGCGGTGGGACCAAGAGACCCAGTACTTC.

CDR3 sequence (DNA): TGTGCCAGCAGCTTGAGACAGGACCCCTCTGGGGCCAACGTCCTGACTTTC. Residues: CASSLRQDPSGANVLTF. This rearrangement joins TRBV7-7 to TRBJ2-6; D might be TRBD1 (6 bases). Looked up from germline, CDR1 is SSHAT and CDR2 is FNYEAQ (reference sequence). V was cut by 3 bases and J by 0 bases, with 12 bases left in between. CDR3 size: 17 residues. Using reference TRBV7-7 and TRBJ2-6 for the parts outside the CDR3, the full variable domain is GAGVSQSPRYKVTKRGQDVTLRCDPISSHATLYWYQQALGQGPEFLTYFNYEAQPDKSGLPSDRFSAERPEGSISTLTIQRTEQRDSAMYRCASSLRQDPSGANVLTFGAGSRLTVL.

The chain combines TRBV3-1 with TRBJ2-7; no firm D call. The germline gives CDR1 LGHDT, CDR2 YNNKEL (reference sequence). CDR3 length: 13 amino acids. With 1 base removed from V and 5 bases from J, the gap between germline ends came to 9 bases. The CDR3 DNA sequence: TGTGCCAGCAGCCAAGTAAGCCTCCACGAGCAGTACTTC. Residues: CASSQVSLHEQYF.

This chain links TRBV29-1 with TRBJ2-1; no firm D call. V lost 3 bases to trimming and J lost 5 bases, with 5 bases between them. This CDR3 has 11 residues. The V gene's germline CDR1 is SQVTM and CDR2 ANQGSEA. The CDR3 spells CSVEGNNEQFF. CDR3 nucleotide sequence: TGCAGCGTTGAGGGAAACAATGAGCAGTTCTTC.

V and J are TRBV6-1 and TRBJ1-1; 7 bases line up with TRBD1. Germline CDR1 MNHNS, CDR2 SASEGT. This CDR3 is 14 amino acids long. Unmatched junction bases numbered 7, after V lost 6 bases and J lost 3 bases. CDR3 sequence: CASSQNTGDTEAFF. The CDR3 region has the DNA TGTGCCAGCAGCCAGAACACAGGGGACACTGAAGCTTTCTTT.

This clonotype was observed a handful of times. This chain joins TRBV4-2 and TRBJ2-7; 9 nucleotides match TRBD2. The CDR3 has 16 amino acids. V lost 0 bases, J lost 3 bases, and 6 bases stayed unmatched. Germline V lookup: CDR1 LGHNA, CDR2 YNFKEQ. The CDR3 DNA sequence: TGTGCCAGCAGCCAAGATTCCGTAGCGGGGGACTACGAGCAGTACTTC. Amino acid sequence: CASSQDSVAGDYEQYF.

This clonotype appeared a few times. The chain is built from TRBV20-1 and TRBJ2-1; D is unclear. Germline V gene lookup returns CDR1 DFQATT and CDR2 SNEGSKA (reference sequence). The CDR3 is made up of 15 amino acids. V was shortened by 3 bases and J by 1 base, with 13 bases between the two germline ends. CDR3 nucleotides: TGCAGTGCTAGTTCTTCGGCCGAGTCCTACAATGAGCAGTTCTTC. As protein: CSASSSAESYNEQFF.

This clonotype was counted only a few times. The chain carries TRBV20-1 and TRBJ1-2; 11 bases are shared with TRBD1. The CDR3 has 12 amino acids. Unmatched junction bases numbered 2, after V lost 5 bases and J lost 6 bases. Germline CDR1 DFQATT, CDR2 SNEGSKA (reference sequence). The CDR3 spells CSAGTGGHGYTF. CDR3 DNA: TGCAGTGCTGGGACAGGGGGACATGGCTACACCTTC.

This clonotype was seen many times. The CDR3, as DNA: TGCGCCAGCAGCCAAGATCACAGCCGCAATCAGCCCCAGCATTTT. Protein: CASSQDHSRNQPQHF. J is TRBJ1-5 and V is TRBV4-3; D is unresolved. Germline V lookup: CDR1 LGHNA, CDR2 YSLEER. This CDR3 region has 15 residues. V was cut by 0 bases and J by 2 bases, with 8 bases left in between.

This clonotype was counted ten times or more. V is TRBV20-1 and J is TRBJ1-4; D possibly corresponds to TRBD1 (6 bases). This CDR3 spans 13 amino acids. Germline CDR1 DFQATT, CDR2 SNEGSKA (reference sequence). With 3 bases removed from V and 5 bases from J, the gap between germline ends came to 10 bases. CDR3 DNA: TGCAGTGCTAGCGACGACAGGAATGAAAAACTGTTTTTT. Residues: CSASDDRNEKLFF.

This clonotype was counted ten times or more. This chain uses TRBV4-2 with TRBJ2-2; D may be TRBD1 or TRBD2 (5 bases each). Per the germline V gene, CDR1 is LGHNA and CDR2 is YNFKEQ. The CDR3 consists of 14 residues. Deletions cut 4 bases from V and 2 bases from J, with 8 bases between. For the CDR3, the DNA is TGTGCCAGCAGCCCGGGACCCAACACCGGGGAGCTGTTTTTT. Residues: CASSPGPNTGELFF.

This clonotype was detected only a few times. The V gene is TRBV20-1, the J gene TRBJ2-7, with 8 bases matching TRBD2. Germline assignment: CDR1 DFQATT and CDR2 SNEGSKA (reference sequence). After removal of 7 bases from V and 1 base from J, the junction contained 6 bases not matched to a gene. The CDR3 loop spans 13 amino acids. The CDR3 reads CSGNGLASYEQYF. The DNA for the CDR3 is TGCAGTGGTAATGGACTAGCTTCCTACGAGCAGTACTTC.

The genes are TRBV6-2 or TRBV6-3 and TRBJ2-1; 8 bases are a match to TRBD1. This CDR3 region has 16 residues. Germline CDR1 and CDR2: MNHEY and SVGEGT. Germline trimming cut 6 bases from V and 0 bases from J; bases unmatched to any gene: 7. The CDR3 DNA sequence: TGTGCCAGCAGACCTCCAACAGGGGGCTCCTACAATGAGCAGTTCTTC. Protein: CASRPPTGGSYNEQFF.

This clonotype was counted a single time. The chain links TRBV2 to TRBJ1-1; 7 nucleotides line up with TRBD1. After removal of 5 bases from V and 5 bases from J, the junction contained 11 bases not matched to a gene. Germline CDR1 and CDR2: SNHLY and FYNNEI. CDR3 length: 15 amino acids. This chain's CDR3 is CASSWTGRFGTEAFF. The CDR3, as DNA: TGTGCCAGCAGTTGGACAGGCCGCTTTGGGACTGAAGCTTTCTTT.

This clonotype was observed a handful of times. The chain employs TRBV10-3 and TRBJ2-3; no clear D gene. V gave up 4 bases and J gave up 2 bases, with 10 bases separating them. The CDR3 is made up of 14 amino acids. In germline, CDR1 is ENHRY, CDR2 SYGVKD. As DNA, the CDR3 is TGTGCCATCAGTGCACGGACCCTCACAGATACGCAGTATTTT. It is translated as CAISARTLTDTQYF.

The CDR3 DNA is TGTGCCAGCAGCTTAGATCCGGCAGCGGAAAGCATTCAGTACTTC. Its translation is CASSLDPAAESIQYF. The chain uses TRBV11-2 and TRBJ2-4, with D perhaps matching TRBD2 (5 bases). V was cut by 0 bases and J by 9 bases, with 15 bases left in between. There are 15 residues in the CDR3. Germline V CDR1 and CDR2: SGHAT, FQNNGV.